The rows below give T cell receptor beta chains drawn from one sample of a study of T cells in Graves' hyperthyroidism and ophthalmopathy. Each CDR3 protein gets one entry after TCRdb re-called the multiplex PCR reads with MiXCR. The table lists 400,000 or so distinct CDR3 sequences, over 12% of them singletons. What was sequenced was blood. The receptors stem from a man between 45 and 60 years old with Graves' ophthalmopathy. CDR3s include the opening cysteine and the closing phenylalanine or tryptophan. The D gene is left open where the match is weak. A row's size may be missing; if present it is once, few, many or a size class.

d_call clone_size j_call v_call cdr3_nt cdr3_aa
. few TRBJ1-1 TRBV7-8 TGTGCCAGCAGCTTAGTCGGCGCCTCGATAGGGACTGAAGCTTTCTTT CASSLVGASIGTEAFF
. . TRBJ2-1 TRBV6-1 TGTGCCAGCAGTGGGAGGGACAGCTCCTCCTACAATGAGCAGTTCTTC CASSGRDSSSYNEQFF
. . TRBJ1-4 TRBV3-1 TGTGCCAGCAGCCAAGATCATGGGGCGCGTGAAAAACTGTTTTTT CASSQDHGAREKLFF
. . TRBJ1-1 TRBV12-3/TRBV12-4 TGTGCCAGCAGTTTAAAGGGTAAATACACTGAAGCTTTCTTT CASSLKGKYTEAFF
. . TRBJ2-7 TRBV18 TGTGCCAGCTCAGCCTCCATCTCGGGAGCTCAGGGCGAGCAGTACTTC CASSASISGAQGEQYF
TRBD1 . TRBJ2-5 TRBV7-2 TGTGCCAGCAGCACAGGGGTGTGGGAGACCCAGTACTTC CASSTGVWETQYF
TRBD1 few TRBJ2-1 TRBV19 TGTGCCAGTAGTCCCGGACAGGGCTCCCTGAATGAGCAGTTCTTC CASSPGQGSLNEQFF
. . TRBJ2-1 TRBV6-1 TGTGCCAGCAGTGAAGGATTGTCTATTTCTCTCTTC CASSEGLSISLF
TRBD1 many TRBJ1-1 TRBV29-1 TGCAGCGTTGCGGCACAGGGGGGAACTGAAGCTTTCTTT CSVAAQGGTEAFF
TRBD2 few TRBJ2-1 TRBV6-1 TGTGCCAGCATGCGACCGGGGACTAGGACTCATGAGCAGTTCTTC CASMRPGTRTHEQFF
TRBD2 many TRBJ2-5 TRBV12-3/TRBV12-4 TGTGCCAGCAGAGAATGGACTAGCGGTCCACAAGAGACCCAGTACTTC CASREWTSGPQETQYF
. few TRBJ2-7 TRBV6-1 TGTGCCAGCAGTCCCTCCCTGAGTTACGAGCAGTACTTC CASSPSLSYEQYF
. . TRBJ2-5 TRBV19 TGTGCCAGTAGTCGCCAACTAGGAGAGACCCAGTACTTC CASSRQLGETQYF
TRBD2 . TRBJ2-1 TRBV27 TGTGCCAGCAGTCTCGGACTAGCGGGAGCCTACAATGAGCAGTTCTTC CASSLGLAGAYNEQFF
TRBD2 . TRBJ2-7 TRBV2 TGTGCCAGCAGTTCTACCGGGACTAGCGGCCCCTACGAGCAGTACTTC CASSSTGTSGPYEQYF
. few TRBJ1-1 TRBV10-1 TGCGCCAGCAGTGAGGGGAGCCACACTGAAGCTTTCTTT CASSEGSHTEAFF
. many TRBJ2-1 TRBV5-1 TGCGCCAGCAGCTTGTTGGTGACAATTGAGCAGTTCTTC CASSLLVTIEQFF
TRBD1 many TRBJ2-2 TRBV6-1 TGTGCCAGCAGGGAGACAGGGCTTGGGACCGGGGAGCTGTTTTTT CASRETGLGTGELFF
. many TRBJ1-1 TRBV2 TGTGCCAGCAGGGAGGGCCCGCCTGAAGCTTTCTTT CASREGPPEAFF
. . TRBJ2-3 TRBV20-1 TGCAGTGCATACTACAGGGCAGATACGCAGTATTTT CSAYYRADTQYF
TRBD2 few TRBJ2-1 TRBV15 TGTGCCACCAGCAGAGGGGCACTAGCGGGAGTCGGGTACAATGAGCAGTTCTTC CATSRGALAGVGYNEQFF
. many TRBJ2-5 TRBV6-1 TGTGCCACCATCCCAACAGGATTTGCGGTGAGAGAGACCCAGTACTTC CATIPTGFAVRETQYF
. . TRBJ1-1 TRBV19 TGTGCCAGTAGGCCAGATGGAGAGGCGAGCACTGAAGCTTTCTTT CASRPDGEASTEAFF
TRBD2 few TRBJ2-2 TRBV19 TGTGCCAGTAGAAAGGCTAGCGGGAGGGCAACGACGAACACCGGGGAGCTGTTTTTT CASRKASGRATTNTGELFF
. few TRBJ2-1 TRBV25-1 TGTGCCAGCAGTATGGGTGAGCAGTTCTTC CASSMGEQFF
TRBD2 . TRBJ2-1 TRBV7-9 TGTGCCAGCAGTCTTCATATCGGTACGGGAGGCTCCTACAATGAGCAGTTCTTC CASSLHIGTGGSYNEQFF
. many TRBJ2-7 TRBV12-3/TRBV12-4 TGTGCCAGCAGACCCAGTAGAATCTCCTACGAGCAGTACTTC CASRPSRISYEQYF
. few TRBJ2-1 TRBV30 TGTGCCTGGACCATCCGGGACTTAAATGAGCAGTTCTTC CAWTIRDLNEQFF
. few TRBJ1-4 TRBV3-1 TGTGCCAGCAGCCAAGTCGGAGGCCGGGGAGAAAAACTGTTTTTT CASSQVGGRGEKLFF
. many TRBJ2-7 TRBV6-1 TGTGCCGGGGCACGGGAGACCGGCGAGCAGTACTTC CAGARETGEQYF
TRBD2 few TRBJ2-1 TRBV19 TGTGCCAGTAGTATAAGAGCGGGACTAACCAATGAGCAGTTCTTC CASSIRAGLTNEQFF
. many TRBJ1-1 TRBV5-6 TGTGCCAGCAGGTTTCGTCACACATGGAACACTGAAGCTTTCTTT CASRFRHTWNTEAFF
. many TRBJ1-2 TRBV3-1 TGTGCCAGCAGCCATAATCAGGGGCGCGGAAACTATGGCTACACCTTC CASSHNQGRGNYGYTF
. few TRBJ1-5 TRBV7-9 TGTGCCAGCAGCTCCTCGGCAGGGTGGGATCAGCCCCAGCATTTT CASSSSAGWDQPQHF
. many TRBJ2-3 TRBV10-3 TGTGCCATCAGTGTCCAACCCACAGATACGCAGTATTTT CAISVQPTDTQYF
TRBD1 many TRBJ2-5 TRBV28 TGTGCCAGCAGTTGGACAGGGGAGGGAGGAGAGACCCAGTACTTC CASSWTGEGGETQYF
. once TRBJ1-2 TRBV19 TGTGCCAGTAACTTGGGAGCCCCGAGTAATGGCTACACCTTC CASNLGAPSNGYTF
. many TRBJ2-5 TRBV24-1 TGTGCCACCAGTGACCCCGTTACAGCGGAAGAGACCCAGTACTTC CATSDPVTAEETQYF
. . TRBJ1-1 TRBV6-2/TRBV6-3 TGTGCCAGCAGTTACCGACAAAAAAACACTGAAGCTTTCTTT CASSYRQKNTEAFF
. . TRBJ1-5 TRBV12-5 TGTGCTAGTGACGACAGAAGCAATCAGCCCCAGCATTTT CASDDRSNQPQHF
. many TRBJ1-2 TRBV6-1 TGTGCCAGCAGTGTTTTGCCTCGGGGCTACACCTTC CASSVLPRGYTF
TRBD1 . TRBJ2-1 TRBV20-1 TGCAGTGCTAGAGGCGAGGGGGCGCACTACAATGAGCAGTTCTTC CSARGEGAHYNEQFF
. many TRBJ2-3 TRBV20-1 TGCAGTGCACCCACCGGGGGGCCTAGCGCTAGCACAGATACGCAGTATTTT CSAPTGGPSASTDTQYF
. . TRBJ1-6 TRBV12-5 TGTGCCCACCCGGGGCAAAAGTACGGTACGGAAAATCCACCCCTCCACTTT CAHPGQKYGTENPPLHF
TRBD2 few TRBJ2-1 TRBV3-1 TGTGCCAGCAGCCCCTGGAGCGGGGATGAGCAGTTCTTC CASSPWSGDEQFF
. many TRBJ2-5 TRBV20-1 TGCAGTGCTAGCGGGCATGAGACCCAGTACTTC CSASGHETQYF
. many TRBJ2-3 TRBV11-2 TGTGCCAGCAGCTTAGATCTTTTTAGGCGAGTCTTTAGCACAGATACGCAGTATTTT CASSLDLFRRVFSTDTQYF
. many TRBJ1-4 TRBV12-3/TRBV12-4 TGTGCCAGCAGTTTACTCCGGGAAAAACTGTTTTTT CASSLLREKLFF
. many TRBJ2-5 TRBV7-8 TGTGCCAGCATTCGGGAGCCGGGGACCCAGTACTTC CASIREPGTQYF
. many TRBJ2-3 TRBV7-9 TGTGCCAGCAGCTTCCCAGACAGGGGACTACCTAGCACAGATACGCAGTATTTT CASSFPDRGLPSTDTQYF
. . TRBJ2-7 TRBV29-1 TGCAGCGTTGGTGACCACGAGCAGTACTTC CSVGDHEQYF
TRBD2 . TRBJ2-1 TRBV9 TGTGCCAGCAGCGTAGACCCGGGAGGATCCGGGGATGAGCAGTTCTTC CASSVDPGGSGDEQFF
TRBD2 many TRBJ2-3 TRBV2 TGTGCCAGCACAGAAGGGGGAGTAGCGGGAGGGTATACGCAGTATTTT CASTEGGVAGGYTQYF
. . TRBJ2-7 TRBV20-1 TGCAGTGCTAGAAGGCCAGTAGGATCCTACTCCTACGAGCAGTACTTC CSARRPVGSYSYEQYF
. few TRBJ1-6 TRBV7-7 TGTGCTAGCAGCTTATTCTTTGGTAGCTCCTATAATTCACCCCTCCACTTT CASSLFFGSSYNSPLHF
. . TRBJ1-4 TRBV27 TGTGCCAGCAGCCTGAACTTCAATGAAAAACTGTTTTTT CASSLNFNEKLFF
. . TRBJ1-1 TRBV24-1 TGTGCCACCGGAAACCATAGTGAGGTGAACACTGAAGCTTTCTTT CATGNHSEVNTEAFF
TRBD2 few TRBJ2-5 TRBV12-3/TRBV12-4 TGTGCCAGCAGTTTGGCTAGCGGGAGAGGGGGAGAGACCCAGTACTTC CASSLASGRGGETQYF
TRBD2 many TRBJ2-7 TRBV20-1 TGCAGTGCTGAGAGGGGACTAGACTACGAGCAGTACTTC CSAERGLDYEQYF
TRBD1 many TRBJ2-7 TRBV7-6 TGTGCCAGCAGCCTTCCGGGACAGGGTTACGAGCAGTACTTC CASSLPGQGYEQYF